Below, 8 T cell receptor beta chains from the same sample are listed, as sequenced in a study of T cell responses to AZD1222 COVID-19 vaccine. The assay was immunoSEQ multiplex PCR, and TCRdb's table has in-frame clones only and misses some. The repertoire includes approximately 200,000 clones, approximately 93% of them detected once, and around 3.7% sits in the top ten. The starting material was peripheral blood, obtained 28 days after the second AZD1222 dose. These receptors all stem from an adult who received the AZD1222 COVID-19 vaccine.

A few counts support this clone. The chain combines TRBV25-1 with TRBJ2-2; D might be TRBD1 or TRBD2, each matching 5 bases. V shed 6 bases and J shed 0 bases, with 8 bases lying between them. CDR3 length equals 14 residues. The germline V gene encodes CDR1 MGHDK and CDR2 SYGVNS. Here the CDR3 reads CASRGTANTGELFF. CDR3 nucleotide sequence: TGTGCCAGCAGGGGGACGGCGAACACCGGGGAGCTGTTTTTT.

The chain uses TRBV9 and TRBJ1-3, with no clear D. V lost 4 bases and J 7 bases, leaving 9 bases between the germline ends. The CDR3 covers 12 residues. Germline assignment: CDR1 SGDLS and CDR2 YYNGEE. CDR3 region: CASSFRGNTIYF. CDR3 DNA sequence: TGTGCCAGCAGCTTTCGCGGGAACACCATATATTTT.

CDR3 sequence: CASSLSGTFSGNTIYF. In nucleotides, the CDR3 is TGCGCCAGCAGCTTGTCAGGGACTTTCTCTGGAAACACCATATATTTT. V and J are TRBV5-1 and TRBJ1-3; TRBD1 is a possible D gene (5 bases). The CDR3 extends over 16 amino acids. Germline-derived CDR1 and CDR2 are SGHRS and YFSETQ. Between the trimmed V and J ends, which lost 1 base and 0 bases, there was a span of 11 bases.

This clone was counted a single time. This chain links TRBV6-5 with TRBJ1-5; tentatively, D is TRBD1 (5 bases). Germline loops: CDR1 MNHEY, CDR2 SVGAGI. CDR3 length: 13 residues. The ends were cut back, 6 bases at V and 5 bases at J, with 11 bases in the middle. CDR3 region: CASRSGWDQPQHF. The CDR3 region has the DNA TGTGCCAGCAGGTCAGGGTGGGATCAGCCCCAGCATTTT.

The J gene is TRBJ2-1, the V gene TRBV6-5; D call uncertain. Germline CDR1 is MNHEY and CDR2 is SVGAGI. V lost 5 bases and J 5 bases, leaving 10 bases between the germline ends. The CDR3 loop spans 13 amino acids. The CDR3 DNA follows: TGTGCCAGCAGTCCCGCCTCTAACAATGAGCAGTTCTTC. This gives the protein CASSPASNNEQFF.

The CDR3 nucleotides read TGCGCCAGCAGCTTGGATGAGGCCCCCACCGGGGAGCTGTTTTTT. As protein: CASSLDEAPTGELFF. V gene TRBV5-1 combines with J gene TRBJ2-2; D ambiguous. Trimming took off 0 bases at V and 4 bases at J, with 10 bases between the two ends. Germline V gene sequence: CDR1 SGHRS, CDR2 YFSETQ. This CDR3 spans 15 amino acids.

This chain links TRBV5-1 with TRBJ2-2; 8 bases are a match to TRBD2. Germline V gene lookup returns CDR1 SGHRS and CDR2 YFSETQ. This CDR3 has 15 amino acids. Trimming took 4 bases from V and 2 from J; bases not matched to a gene: 4. The CDR3 region has the DNA TGCGCCAGCAGCCGAAGCGGGAGAAACACCGGGGAGCTGTTTTTT. Translating gives CASSRSGRNTGELFF.

V gene TRBV28 combines with J gene TRBJ1-5; D remains ambiguous. Trimming shortened V by 6 bases and J by 9 bases, and 15 bases separated the two germline ends. Germline CDR1 is MDHEN and CDR2 is SYDVKM. The CDR3 extends over 13 amino acids. CDR3 sequence reads: CASRRAAGLPQHF. The DNA of the CDR3 is TGTGCCAGCAGACGGGCCGCGGGTTTGCCCCAGCATTTT.